The rows below give T cell receptor beta chains drawn from one sample of a study of blood T cells in healthy people across ages. TCRdb re-analysed the 5' RACE reads in MiXCR, keeping a single row per CDR3 protein. The sample has about 2 million distinct CDR3 sequences; just under 50% are singletons. The sample consisted of blood. The origin of the receptors is a woman between 40 and 50 years old in good health. Both conserved end residues are part of each CDR3. The order of the fields is clone size, CDR3 length, D gene, J gene, V gene, CDR3 protein, CDR3 DNA. A D gene is named only where the DNA matches it firmly. Some rows have no size entry. The others give once, few or many, or a class for an expanded clone.

>NA|15|TRBD1|TRBJ1-2|TRBV7-2
CASTRDRADHYGYTF
TGTGCCAGCACGAGGGACAGGGCGGACCATTATGGCTACACCTTC
>NA|16|TRBD1|TRBJ1-6|TRBV5-1
CASSPVPGQGDSPLHF
TGCGCCAGCAGCCCAGTACCGGGACAGGGAGATTCACCCCTCCACTTT
>many|15|TRBD1|TRBJ2-3|TRBV28
CASSFAGTGTDTQYF
TGTGCCAGCAGTTTTGCAGGGACAGGGACCGATACGCAGTATTTT
>NA|17|TRBD1|TRBJ2-6|TRBV15
CATSRDRVNSGANVLTF
TGTGCCACCAGCCGGGACAGGGTTAACTCTGGGGCCAACGTCCTGACTTTC
>few|15|TRBD2|TRBJ2-7|TRBV2
CASSTRTSGGAEQYF
TGTGCCAGCAGTACACGGACTAGCGGGGGGGCTGAGCAGTACTTC
>NA|12|NA|TRBJ1-6|TRBV20-1
CSVRVGESPLHF
TGCAGTGTCCGTGTGGGGGAGTCACCCCTCCACTTT
>NA|12|TRBD1|TRBJ2-7|TRBV4-3
CASSQDWTGLYF
TGCGCCAGCAGCCAGGACTGGACAGGTCTGTACTTC
>NA|11|NA|TRBJ1-1|TRBV20-1
CSATLGAEAFF
TGCAGTGCTACCCTGGGAGCTGAAGCTTTCTTT
>few|14|NA|TRBJ2-7|TRBV4-3
CASSQYQGSYEQYF
TGCGCCAGCAGCCAATACCAGGGTTCTTACGAGCAGTACTTC
>NA|18|TRBD2|TRBJ2-3|TRBV7-6
CASSLSPSGVASTDTQYF
TGTGCCAGCAGCTTATCCCCTAGCGGGGTTGCTAGCACAGATACGCAGTATTTT
>few|14|NA|TRBJ1-4|TRBV15
CATSRDSFNEKLFF
TGTGCCACCAGCAGAGACAGCTTTAATGAAAAACTGTTTTTT
>few|13|NA|TRBJ1-2|TRBV27
CASRQNLNYGYTF
TGTGCCAGTCGACAGAACCTAAACTATGGCTACACCTTC
>NA|12|NA|TRBJ2-2|TRBV29-1
CSVGVSLRELFF
TGCAGCGTTGGGGTCAGTTTGAGGGAGCTGTTTTTT
>NA|15|TRBD1|TRBJ2-4|TRBV7-9
CASSALGQTKNIQYF
TGTGCCAGCAGTGCCTTGGGACAGACCAAAAACATTCAGTACTTC
>few|15|TRBD2|TRBJ2-1|TRBV10-3
CAISGGLAGYNEQFF
TGTGCCATCAGTGGGGGACTAGCGGGCTACAATGAGCAGTTCTTC
>NA|12|NA|TRBJ1-2|TRBV20-1
CRARRGNYGYTF
TGCAGGGCTAGACGGGGGAACTATGGCTACACCTTC
>NA|17|TRBD2|TRBJ2-1|TRBV27
CASSGLAGGYSYNEQFF
TGTGCCAGCAGTGGACTAGCGGGGGGTTACTCCTACAATGAGCAGTTCTTC
>NA|16|NA|TRBJ2-7|TRBV12-3/TRBV12-4
CASSLGGGRSTYEQYF
TGTGCCAGCAGTTTAGGTGGGGGGCGAAGCACCTACGAGCAGTACTTC